This note documents a single TCR beta chain sequence. Its matching antigen is unknown. The repertoire was sequenced with immunoSEQ multiplex PCR; TCRdb's copy has only in-frame clones and lacks some. This table holds 90,000 to 150,000 clones, around 95% found once. This specimen comes from a study of graft-versus-host responses after intestinal transplantation. Turning to the study itself: Multivisceral, liver-intestinal, or isolated intestinal grafts were transplanted into recipients. Every recipient underwent anti-thymocyte globulin induction, then tacrolimus and steroids for about three years. Study results and caveats: GvH clones were found in recipient marrow; some appeared first in ileum or blood.

The clonotype comes from a human donor who received an intestinal transplant. Source: unstimulated CD8+ T cells sorted from spleen or lymph node cells, taken before intestinal transplant.

The CDR3 nucleotides read TGTGCCAGCAGTGAGGGGGCTAGCGGCACAGATACGCAGTATTTT. Residues: CASSEGASGTDTQYF. V gene TRBV5-4 combines with J gene TRBJ2-3; possible D gene TRBD1, 7 bases. The germline V gene encodes CDR1 SGHNT and CDR2 YYREEE (reference sequence). The V and J ends lost 5 bases and 1 base respectively, with 14 bases between them. CDR3 length equals 15 residues.